The text below deals with one T cell receptor beta chain. A second PCR, run for about 7 to 11 cycles, used a sample-barcoded 5' primer plus a J-beta primer mix. TCRdb reprocessed the 5' RACE reads with MiXCR, giving one entry per CDR3 protein. The sample contains over a million distinct CDR3 sequences, 40% to 45% of which appear only once. This specimen comes from a study of blood T cells in healthy people across ages. J gave up 8 bases and V 4 bases, and 13 bases lay outside the gene matches. There are 18 residues in the CDR3. From germline, CDR1 is SEHNR and CDR2 FQNEAQ (reference sequence). This chain joins TRBV7-9 and TRBJ2-1, with 14 positions matching TRBD2. This TCR was recovered from a woman in her late teens or twenties in good health. The sequenced sample consisted of blood. In nucleotides, the CDR3 is TGTGCCAGCAGCTCCAGGGATTTTCCGGGACTAGCGGGAGATGAGCAGTTCTTC. Its translation: CASSSRDFPGLAGDEQFF.